This T cell receptor beta chain emerged from a study of regulatory T cells in long-lasting Graves disease. The study, taken as a whole, reports: Favored usage of TRBV28, TRBJ1-2 and TRBJ2-5 was recorded in persistent disease. Sharing of public clonotypes was greater in persistent patients (around 2,500) than in new patients (around 890).

The time point: persistent/refractory GD, antithyroid drugs over 5 years with positive TRAb. Researchers made the TCR library from RNA that was extracted from PBMCs. Diagnoses of Graves' disease were made by American Thyroid Association guidelines. CDR1 and CDR2 from the germline V gene are ENHRY and SYGVKD. This CDR3 spans 14 amino acids. Trimming removed 0 bases from V and 3 bases from J, with 6 bases in between. With respect to this clonotype: Its specificity is not known.

Building of the TCR beta libraries involved iRepertoire HTBI primers and Arm-PCR of CDR3 regions. As handled by the study authors: Identification yielded some 65 TRBV and 14 TRBJ segments across samples. MiXCR was run by TCRdb on the multiplex PCR reads, yielding one entry per CDR3 protein. The V and J calls shown here were made by TCRdb, not taken from the authors' results. The data show about 460,000 distinct CDR3 sequences, with 22% seen just once and under 15% held by the top ten. The input for sequencing was peripheral blood mononuclear cells (PBMCs), taken when the disease was refractory, from a patient treated with antithyroid drugs. The chain couples TRBV10-3 to TRBJ2-1; D remains ambiguous. This sequence was found in a female donor with Graves disease. CDR3 in DNA: TGTGCCATCAGTGAGTCTAACAGCTACAATGAGCAGTTCTTC. Encoded protein: CAISESNSYNEQFF.